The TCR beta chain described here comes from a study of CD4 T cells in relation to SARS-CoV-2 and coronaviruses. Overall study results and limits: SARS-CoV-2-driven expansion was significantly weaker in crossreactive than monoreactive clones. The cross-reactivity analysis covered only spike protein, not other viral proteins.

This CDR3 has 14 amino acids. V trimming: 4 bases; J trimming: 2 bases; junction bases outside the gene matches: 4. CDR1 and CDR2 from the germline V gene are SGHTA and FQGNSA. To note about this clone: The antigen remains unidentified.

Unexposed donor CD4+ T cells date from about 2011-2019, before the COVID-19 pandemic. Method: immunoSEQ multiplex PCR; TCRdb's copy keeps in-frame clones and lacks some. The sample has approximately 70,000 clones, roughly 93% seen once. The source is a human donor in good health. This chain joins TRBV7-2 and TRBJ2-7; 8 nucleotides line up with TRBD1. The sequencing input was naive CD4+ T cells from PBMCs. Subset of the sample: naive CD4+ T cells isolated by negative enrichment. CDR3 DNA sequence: TGTGCCAGCAGCTCGGGACAGGATCCCTACGAGCAGTACTTC. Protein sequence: CASSSGQDPYEQYF.